Each of the 30 T cell receptor beta chains below was sequenced from the same sample in a study of identical twins. Each CDR3 protein gets one entry after TCRdb re-called the 5' RACE reads with MiXCR. The sample lists 520,000 or so distinct CDR3 sequences, about 20% occurring once. This sample was shared with a second study, whose subject was T cells expressing NK-cell markers.

Source material: CD4+ T cells sorted from blood. The receptors were gathered from a woman in her late teens or twenties in good health.

The chain couples TRBV2 to TRBJ2-2; no clear D. Per the germline V gene, CDR1 is SNHLY and CDR2 is FYNNEI. This CDR3 has 14 residues. The ends were cut back, 7 bases at V and 2 bases at J, with 11 bases in the middle. CDR3 region: CASTGRSNTGELFF. The CDR3 DNA reads TGTGCCAGCACCGGCAGGTCCAACACCGGGGAGCTGTTTTTT. The whole variable domain, remainder taken from reference TRBV2 and TRBJ2-2, is EPEVTQTPSHQVTQMGQEVILRCVPISNHLYFYWYRQILGQKVEFLVSFYNNEISEKSEIFDDQFSVERPDGSNFTLKIRSTKLEDSAMYFCASTGRSNTGELFFGEGSRLTVL.

The rearrangement links TRBV7-2 to TRBJ1-6; D is uncertain. The CDR3 consists of 15 residues. Germline CDR1 is SGHTA and CDR2 is FQGNSA. Trimming removed 1 base at V and 7 bases at J, with 11 bases between. The CDR3 here is CASSLGRAANSPLHF. CDR3 in DNA: TGTGCCAGCAGCTTAGGGAGGGCAGCCAATTCACCCCTCCACTTT.

This chain joins TRBV10-3 and TRBJ2-3, with a weak D call TRBD2 (6 bases). Germline values: CDR1 ENHRY, CDR2 SYGVKD. There are 14 residues in the CDR3. Trimming pared 11 bases from V and 2 bases from J, leaving 17 bases between. The CDR3 loop is CAHSLAGITDTQYF. In DNA, the CDR3 is TGTGCCCACTCGCTGGCGGGGATCACAGATACGCAGTATTTT.

This clonotype has more than one count but fewer than ten. J is TRBJ2-3 and V is TRBV18, with 10 bases fitting TRBD1. The germline CDR1 and CDR2 sequences are KGHSH and LQKENI. The length of the CDR3 is 14 residues. V lost 2 bases to trimming and J lost 5 bases; unmatched junction nucleotides: 1. The CDR3 loop is CASSPGQGGDTQYF. DNA of the CDR3: TGTGCCAGCTCACCAGGACAGGGGGGAGATACGCAGTATTTT.

The V and J genes are TRBV24-1 and TRBJ2-1; possible D gene TRBD2, 5 bases. Germline V gives CDR1 KGHDR, CDR2 SFDVKD. This CDR3 has 12 residues. The V end lost 2 bases, the J end lost 8 bases, and 6 bases lay between the germline ends. CDR3 protein: CATSDSGYEQFF. CDR3 DNA sequence: TGTGCCACCAGTGATTCGGGGTATGAGCAGTTCTTC.

This clonotype was counted at least ten times. The chain couples TRBV12-3 or TRBV12-4 to TRBJ1-1; no reliable D call. The CDR3 runs to 14 residues. Trimming removed 8 bases at V and 4 bases at J, with 17 bases between. CDR3 in amino acids: CASRSAPLATEAFF. The CDR3 coding sequence is TGTGCCAGCCGTTCCGCCCCCCTAGCCACTGAAGCTTTCTTT.

This clonotype has just a few counts. The chain recombines TRBV20-1 with TRBJ2-1, with 8 bases that match TRBD2. J lost 8 bases, V lost 4 bases, and 10 bases had no gene match. This CDR3 is 14 amino acids long. CDR1 and CDR2 from the germline V gene are DFQATT and SNEGSKA (reference sequence). The CDR3 DNA follows: TGCAGTGCTAAGGCGGGGGGCTACTTTCATGAGCAGTTCTTC. Amino acid sequence: CSAKAGGYFHEQFF.

Ten or more counts support this clonotype. This chain connects TRBV29-1 to TRBJ2-5; D might be TRBD1 or TRBD2, each matching 5 bases. The CDR3 contains 12 residues. The ends were cut back, 4 bases at V and 2 bases at J, with 8 bases in the middle. The germline CDR1 and CDR2 sequences are SQVTM and ANQGSEA. CDR3 residues: CSVGGDQETQYF. CDR3 sequence (DNA): TGCAGCGTTGGAGGGGATCAAGAGACCCAGTACTTC.

The chain links TRBV18 to TRBJ2-7, with D possibly TRBD1 on 5 matching bases. This CDR3 is 14 amino acids long. The germline V gene has CDR1 KGHSH and CDR2 LQKENI. Between the trimmed V and J ends, which lost 2 bases and 5 bases, there was a span of 13 bases. The CDR3: CASSPIRFRDEQYF. CDR3 nucleotides: TGTGCCAGCTCACCAATTCGGTTCAGGGACGAGCAGTACTTC.

This clonotype was found a few times. The rearrangement uses TRBV12-3 or TRBV12-4 and TRBJ2-1, with 7 bases aligning to TRBD2. This CDR3 has 16 amino acids. After removal of 3 bases from V and 0 bases from J, the junction contained 5 bases not matched to a gene. This CDR3 is CASSLGGERSYNEQFF. The CDR3 DNA follows: TGTGCCAGCAGTTTGGGGGGGGAACGCTCCTACAATGAGCAGTTCTTC.

The sample holds a few counts of this clonotype. The chain couples TRBV5-1 to TRBJ2-1; no clear D. Looked up from germline, CDR1 is SGHRS and CDR2 is YFSETQ. Trimming pared 4 bases from V and 0 bases from J, leaving 11 bases between. The CDR3 runs to 15 residues. The CDR3 bases are TGCGCCAGCAGCCATACAGAGAGCTCCTACAATGAGCAGTTCTTC. Translation: CASSHTESSYNEQFF.

This clonotype was counted only a few times. The rearrangement joins TRBV20-1 to TRBJ2-3, with a tentative D call TRBD2 (6 bases). V gave up 4 bases and J gave up 2 bases, with 16 bases separating them. CDR1 is DFQATT, CDR2 SNEGSKA, per germline (reference sequence). The CDR3 has 15 residues. The CDR3 sequence: CSAKSAGIPTDTQYF. The DNA of the CDR3 is TGCAGTGCTAAAAGCGCGGGAATCCCCACAGATACGCAGTATTTT.

The chain has TRBV20-1 and TRBJ2-1; 7 bases align to TRBD2. V shed 1 base, J shed 9 bases, and the junction held 9 bases outside the gene matches. The CDR3 sequence is 14 residues long. Germline V lookup: CDR1 DFQATT, CDR2 SNEGSKA (reference sequence). CDR3 in amino acids: CSARVPSGRGEQFF. The CDR3, as DNA: TGCAGTGCTAGAGTGCCTAGCGGTCGGGGTGAGCAGTTCTTC.

J is TRBJ2-1 and V is TRBV4-2, with 12 nucleotides matching TRBD2. This CDR3 has 20 residues. CDR1 and CDR2 from the germline V gene are LGHNA and YNFKEQ. V lost 0 bases and J lost 4; bases outside the gene matches: 13. The CDR3 nucleotides are TGTGCCAGCAGCCAAGATTCACCGCGACTAGCGGGAGCAGGGTACAATGAGCAGTTCTTC. Translating it yields CASSQDSPRLAGAGYNEQFF.

The chain combines TRBV18 with TRBJ2-3; D assignment may be TRBD1 or TRBD2 (6 bases each). Deletions cut 0 bases from V and 0 bases from J, with 16 bases between. From germline, CDR1 is KGHSH and CDR2 LQKENI. The CDR3 has 18 amino acids. The CDR3 DNA sequence: TGTGCCAGCTCACCACCGTTAGGGGGGACTTCTAGCACAGATACGCAGTATTTT. It specifies CASSPPLGGTSSTDTQYF.

This clonotype was counted once. This chain connects TRBV10-3 to TRBJ1-1, with a possible D match to TRBD1 (6 bases). The CDR3 is 12 amino acids. Germline values: CDR1 ENHRY, CDR2 SYGVKD. V was shortened by 8 bases and J by 4 bases, with 11 bases between the two germline ends. CDR3 bases: TGTGCCATCCCGGACAGAAGCACTGAAGCTTTCTTT. This translates into CAIPDRSTEAFF.

The chain is built from TRBV2 and TRBJ2-1, with D uncertain. V was clipped by 2 bases and J by 0 bases, with 8 bases between them. This CDR3 is built from 15 residues. Germline CDR1 reads SNHLY; CDR2 reads FYNNEI. CDR3 nucleotide sequence: TGTGCCAGCAGTGAACGAACCAGCTCCTACAATGAGCAGTTCTTC. This encodes CASSERTSSYNEQFF.

The rearrangement uses TRBV20-1 and TRBJ1-6; D is uncertain. Trimming pared 4 bases from V and 7 bases from J, leaving 11 bases between. This CDR3 is built from 13 residues. Germline CDR1 and CDR2: DFQATT and SNEGSKA (reference sequence). CDR3 protein: CSAKRQPNSPLHF. Here the CDR3 DNA reads TGCAGTGCTAAGCGTCAGCCAAATTCACCCCTCCACTTT.

The rearrangement joins TRBV24-1 to TRBJ2-2; perhaps TRBD1 as D (5 bases). There are 13 residues in the CDR3. Germline values: CDR1 KGHDR, CDR2 SFDVKD. V gave up 4 bases and J gave up 8 bases, with 10 bases separating them. This CDR3 is CATSEQNRGELFF. CDR3 DNA: TGTGCCACCAGTGAGCAGAACAGGGGGGAGCTGTTTTTT.

The table lists this clonotype with many counts. This chain links TRBV12-3 or TRBV12-4 with TRBJ1-6; D unresolved. Trimming removed 5 bases from V and 10 bases from J, with 12 bases in between. The CDR3 is made up of 13 amino acids. The DNA of the CDR3 is TGTGCCAGCAGTCCGGGATTGGGATCACCCCTCCACTTT. Amino acids: CASSPGLGSPLHF.

Here the CDR3 reads CATSRDLAESTDTQYF. The CDR3, as DNA: TGTGCCACCAGCAGAGACCTAGCGGAGAGCACAGATACGCAGTATTTT. The chain combines TRBV15 with TRBJ2-3, with TRBD2 identical over 7 bases. Germline CDR1 and CDR2: LNHNV and YYDKDF (reference sequence). The CDR3 has 16 amino acids. With V trimmed by 0 bases and J by 0 bases, 3 bases remained unmatched. Full variable domain (rest looked up from reference TRBV15 and TRBJ2-3): DAMVIQNPRYQVTQFGKPVTLSCSQTLNHNVMYWYQQKSSQAPKLLFHYYDKDFNNEADTPDNFQSRRPNTSFCFLDIRSPGLGDTAMYLCATSRDLAESTDTQYFGPGTRLTVL.

The chain couples TRBV20-1 to TRBJ1-2; unclear D gene. Trimming took off 5 bases at V and 10 bases at J, with 20 bases between the two ends. In germline, CDR1 is DFQATT, CDR2 SNEGSKA (reference sequence). The CDR3 has 13 residues. CDR3 loop: CSASDHLNNDYTF. CDR3 sequence (DNA): TGCAGTGCTTCCGACCACCTAAATAACGACTACACCTTC.

This clonotype was recorded a few times. The chain combines TRBV10-3 with TRBJ1-4, with D perhaps TRBD1 (5 bases). Germline V gene sequence: CDR1 ENHRY, CDR2 SYGVKD. V dropped 2 bases and J dropped 8 bases, with 12 bases sitting between them. This CDR3 spans 14 amino acids. CDR3 nucleotide sequence: TGTGCCATCAGTGAGGGGGGGAAGAACGAAAAACTGTTTTTT. As protein: CAISEGGKNEKLFF.

The chain recombines TRBV20-1 with TRBJ2-5; D might be TRBD1 or TRBD2, each matching 5 bases. The CDR3 is 13 residues long. Germline CDR1 and CDR2: DFQATT and SNEGSKA (reference sequence). V was trimmed by 3 bases and J by 4 bases, leaving 12 bases between them. The CDR3 is CSARGPSRETQYF. DNA of the CDR3: TGCAGTGCTAGGGGACCCTCCCGAGAGACCCAGTACTTC.

This clonotype was seen a handful of times. The chain carries TRBV12-3 or TRBV12-4 and TRBJ2-7; D unclear. The CDR3 runs 14 residues. Trimming shortened V by 6 bases and J by 2 bases, and 14 bases separated the two germline ends. CDR3 loop: CASSQTRAPYEQYF. DNA of the CDR3: TGTGCCAGCAGCCAGACACGAGCCCCCTACGAGCAGTACTTC.

This clonotype came up a few times. This chain joins TRBV5-1 and TRBJ2-5; 8 bases are a match to TRBD2. From germline, CDR1 is SGHRS and CDR2 YFSETQ. J lost 5 bases, V lost 4 bases, and 7 bases had no gene match. The CDR3 extends over 14 amino acids. The CDR3 DNA is TGCGCCAGCAGCGCGGGACTAGTTATGGAGACCCAGTACTTC. Translated: CASSAGLVMETQYF.

This clonotype was detected only a few times. The CDR3 sequence: CASSLTGQGSEQFF. The CDR3 DNA follows: TGTGCCAGCAGCTTAACGGGCCAGGGGAGTGAGCAGTTCTTC. The chain couples TRBV7-2 to TRBJ2-1; D may be TRBD1 (6 bases). Germline CDR1 reads SGHTA; CDR2 reads FQGNSA. V gave up 2 bases and J gave up 9 bases, with 14 bases separating them. This CDR3 is built from 14 residues.

This chain links TRBV20-1 with TRBJ2-5, with 9 bases fitting TRBD1. CDR1 is DFQATT and CDR2 is SNEGSKA in the germline V gene (reference sequence). V trimming: 3 bases; J trimming: 4 bases; junction bases outside the gene matches: 9. The CDR3 runs to 15 residues. CDR3 DNA: TGCAGTGCTAGCGGGACAGGGAGGGTTGGAGAGACCCAGTACTTC. Translating it yields CSASGTGRVGETQYF.

The chain is built from TRBV7-9 and TRBJ2-2, with D hard to call. The length of the CDR3 is 12 residues. Trimming left V 1 base short and J 12 bases short, with 9 bases between. Per germline, CDR1 SEHNR and CDR2 FQNEAQ (reference sequence). CDR3 loop: CASSLGSTQLFF. The CDR3 nucleotides read TGTGCCAGCAGCTTAGGATCTACCCAGCTGTTTTTT.

This clonotype was recorded a few times. This chain connects TRBV5-5 to TRBJ1-6, with a weak D call TRBD1 (5 bases). The CDR3 runs to 14 residues. Trimming removed 6 bases at V and 0 bases at J, with 7 bases between. Germline loops: CDR1 SGHKS, CDR2 YYEKEE (reference sequence). CDR3 coding DNA: TGTGCCAGCAATGGGGGCTCCTATAATTCACCCCTCCACTTT. Amino acid sequence: CASNGGSYNSPLHF.